The 31 T cell receptor beta chains below all came from one sample that was sequenced in a study of identical twins. TCRdb re-called the 5' RACE reads with MiXCR, one entry per CDR3 protein. Among about 480,000 distinct CDR3 sequences listed, 14% were seen once. The sample was also linked to a second study, of yellow fever vaccine responses in identical twins.

The source material was CD4+ T cells sorted from blood. The origin of the receptors is a woman between 18 and 29 years old in good health.

The V call is TRBV4-1, the J call TRBJ2-5, with D possibly called TRBD1 or TRBD2 (5 bases each). The V gene lost 3 bases and the J gene lost 2 bases, with 19 bases spanning the gap. CDR1 is MGHRA, CDR2 YSYEKL, per germline. The CDR3 loop spans 17 amino acids. The CDR3 DNA reads as TGCGCCAGCAGCCAGCCTACCGGGACCTCGGGACAAGAGACCCAGTACTTC. Its protein product is CASSQPTGTSGQETQYF.

V gene TRBV2 combines with J gene TRBJ1-4, with D possibly being TRBD1 (5 bases). Trimming stripped 6 bases from V and 8 bases from J, with 16 bases between. The CDR3 contains 14 residues. Germline-derived CDR1 and CDR2 are SNHLY and FYNNEI. The CDR3 loop is CASRGTGSNEKLFF. The CDR3 region has the DNA TGTGCCAGCAGAGGGACGGGGAGTAACGAAAAACTGTTTTTT.

The chain has TRBV6-1 and TRBJ2-4; D tentatively fits TRBD1 or TRBD2 (6 bases each). CDR3 length: 15 residues. In germline, CDR1 is MNHNS, CDR2 SASEGT. Trimming shortened V by 6 bases and J by 0 bases, and 12 bases separated the two germline ends. The CDR3 coding sequence is TGTGCCAGCAGGTCAGAGGGGGGAGCCAAAAACATTCAGTACTTC. This gives the protein CASRSEGGAKNIQYF.

The rearrangement uses TRBV5-1 and TRBJ2-1, with 9 bases identical to TRBD2. V shed 8 bases and J 4 bases; nucleotides not matched to a gene: 7. The germline V gene encodes CDR1 SGHRS and CDR2 YFSETQ. The CDR3 is 14 residues long. The CDR3 DNA is TGCGCCAGGCTGGGGACTAGCAGATACAATGAGCAGTTCTTC. It codes for CARLGTSRYNEQFF. The variable domain in full, completed from reference TRBV5-1 and TRBJ2-1, reads KAGVTQTPRYLIKTRGQQVTLSCSPISGHRSVSWYQQTPGQGLQFLFEYFSETQRNKGNFPGRFSGRQFSNSRSEMNVSTLELGDSALYLCARLGTSRYNEQFFGPGTRLTVL.

V and J are TRBV2 and TRBJ2-7; D is unresolved. V gave up 6 bases and J gave up 2 bases, with 14 bases separating them. Looked up from germline, CDR1 is SNHLY and CDR2 is FYNNEI. The CDR3 covers 14 residues. Here the CDR3 DNA reads TGTGCCAGCAGGACCCCGCAAAGGGCCTACGAGCAGTACTTC. Translation: CASRTPQRAYEQYF.

This clonotype was recorded at least ten times. The V call is TRBV9, the J call TRBJ2-5; D remains ambiguous. Germline values: CDR1 SGDLS, CDR2 YYNGEE. This CDR3 has 18 residues. V was clipped by 0 bases and J by 2 bases, with 20 bases between them. CDR3 coding DNA: TGTGCCAGCAGCGTAGCTTCCGGTAGCCGGACGGCTCAAGAGACCCAGTACTTC. This translates into CASSVASGSRTAQETQYF.

This clonotype has more than one count but fewer than ten. The chain uses TRBV12-3 or TRBV12-4 and TRBJ2-7, with D unresolved. This CDR3 comprises 13 residues. V was trimmed by 8 bases and J by 4 bases, leaving 15 bases between them. The CDR3 region is CASSGPPKYEQYF. The CDR3 DNA is TGTGCCAGCTCTGGTCCCCCTAAGTACGAGCAGTACTTC.

This clonotype has only a few counts. The CDR3: CASSSASRADTGELFF. In DNA form, the CDR3 reads TGTGCCAGCAGCTCGGCTTCGCGGGCGGACACCGGGGAGCTGTTTTTT. The chain carries TRBV5-8 and TRBJ2-2, with D perhaps matching TRBD2 (5 bases). Germline assignment: CDR1 SGHTS and CDR2 YDEGEE. Trimming left V 3 bases short and J 3 bases short, with 15 bases between. The CDR3 covers 16 residues.

This clonotype was recorded many times. J is TRBJ2-1 and V is TRBV29-1, with 10 bases fitting TRBD2. Per the germline V gene, CDR1 is SQVTM and CDR2 is ANQGSEA. V shed 4 bases, J shed 5 bases, and the junction held 8 bases outside the gene matches. The length of the CDR3 is 15 residues. The CDR3 here is CSVGRLAGADNEQFF. The CDR3 nucleotides are TGCAGCGTTGGGAGGCTAGCGGGAGCTGACAATGAGCAGTTCTTC.

The chain joins TRBV5-8 to TRBJ2-7, with 10 bases fitting TRBD2. Germline trimming cut 3 bases from V and 3 bases from J; bases unmatched to any gene: 9. This CDR3 region has 16 residues. Germline V gene lookup returns CDR1 SGHTS and CDR2 YDEGEE. For the CDR3, the DNA is TGTGCCAGCAGCTGGGCCACTAGCGGGGCAAACTACGAGCAGTACTTC. Protein product: CASSWATSGANYEQYF.

V and J are TRBV20-1 and TRBJ2-7, with a possible D match to TRBD1 (6 bases). This CDR3 has 14 residues. The V end was cut by 6 bases, the J end by 0 bases, with 15 bases between. Germline assignment: CDR1 DFQATT and CDR2 SNEGSKA (reference sequence). This chain's CDR3 is CSARRAGDSYEQYF. The DNA for the CDR3 is TGCAGTGCCAGACGGGCAGGGGACTCCTACGAGCAGTACTTC.

Only a few counts were recorded for this clonotype. The chain is built from TRBV11-3 and TRBJ2-7, with a tentative D call TRBD1 (5 bases). Germline CDR1 and CDR2: SGHNT and YENEEA. The CDR3 runs 12 residues. The germline V and J ends were trimmed by 4 bases and 3 bases, with 7 bases remaining between them. The CDR3 spells CASSSDNYEQYF. The CDR3 bases are TGTGCCAGCAGCTCGGACAACTACGAGCAGTACTTC.

This clonotype came up a few times. The V gene is TRBV28, the J gene TRBJ2-7, with D possibly matching TRBD2 (7 bases). Trimming stripped 5 bases from V and 4 bases from J, with 15 bases between. Looked up from germline, CDR1 is MDHEN and CDR2 is SYDVKM. The CDR3 totals 14 residues. The CDR3 reads CASSRGGVRYEQYF. The CDR3 coding sequence is TGTGCCAGCAGTAGGGGGGGAGTTCGTTACGAGCAGTACTTC.

This clonotype was counted only a few times. The V and J genes are TRBV6-5 and TRBJ2-1; 12 bases line up with TRBD2. CDR1 is MNHEY and CDR2 is SVGAGI in the germline V gene. The ends lost 7 bases at V and 6 bases at J; junction bases unmatched: 4. The CDR3 totals 14 residues. The CDR3 nucleotides read TGTGCCAGCATTTGGACTAGCGGGGCCAATGAGCAGTTCTTC. Translating gives CASIWTSGANEQFF.

This clonotype has a handful of counts. V gene TRBV5-1 combines with J gene TRBJ2-2; TRBD2 agrees at 12 bases. Germline CDR1 reads SGHRS; CDR2 reads YFSETQ. V trimming: 6 bases; J trimming: 0 bases; junction bases outside the gene matches: 3. The CDR3 contains 16 residues. In DNA form, the CDR3 reads TGCGCCAGCAACCGACTAGCGGGAGCGAACACCGGGGAGCTGTTTTTT. Its protein product is CASNRLAGANTGELFF. The full variable domain, rest sourced from reference TRBV5-1 and TRBJ2-2, is KAGVTQTPRYLIKTRGQQVTLSCSPISGHRSVSWYQQTPGQGLQFLFEYFSETQRNKGNFPGRFSGRQFSNSRSEMNVSTLELGDSALYLCASNRLAGANTGELFFGEGSRLTVL.

This clonotype was counted a few times. The chain couples TRBV5-1 to TRBJ2-3; tentative D call: TRBD2 (5 bases). Trimming removed 0 bases at V and 6 bases at J, with 8 bases between. The germline V gene has CDR1 SGHRS and CDR2 YFSETQ. The CDR3 contains 13 residues. The CDR3 loop reads CASSLAGMDTQYF. The CDR3 region has the DNA TGCGCCAGCAGCTTGGCCGGGATGGATACGCAGTATTTT.

There are a few counts of this clonotype. The chain joins TRBV6-5 to TRBJ2-5; 8 positions agree with TRBD1. The CDR3 consists of 15 residues. V was pared by 2 bases and J by 5 bases, with 7 bases of the junction left unmatched. Germline CDR1 and CDR2: MNHEY and SVGAGI. CDR3 residues: CASSYLAGGRETQYF. The CDR3 DNA reads as TGTGCCAGCAGTTACCTTGCAGGGGGCCGGGAGACCCAGTACTTC.

The DNA for the CDR3 is TGTGCCATCCTCCCCCGGGACTTAGTTACTGACGAGCAGTACTTC. It yields the protein CAILPRDLVTDEQYF. The chain recombines TRBV7-9 with TRBJ2-7; tentatively, D is TRBD2 (6 bases). Trimming pared 10 bases from V and 5 bases from J, leaving 24 bases between. This CDR3 has 15 amino acids. Germline V gives CDR1 SEHNR, CDR2 FQNEAQ (reference sequence).

V usage is TRBV20-1 and J usage is TRBJ2-1, with 9 bases that match TRBD2. The CDR3 is made up of 14 amino acids. The V segment lost 6 bases and the J segment 7 bases; nucleotides outside the gene matches: 10. Germline V CDR1 and CDR2: DFQATT, SNEGSKA (reference sequence). This CDR3 is CSALVAGARNEQFF. CDR3 DNA sequence: TGCAGTGCCCTCGTAGCGGGAGCTAGAAATGAGCAGTTCTTC.

V gene TRBV6-4 combines with J gene TRBJ2-1; 7 nucleotides align to TRBD1. This CDR3 is built from 14 residues. CDR1 is MRHNA, CDR2 SNTAGT, per germline. Germline trimming cut 7 bases from V and 0 bases from J; bases unmatched to any gene: 3. The CDR3 protein is CASKRQGSYNEQFF. In nucleotides, the CDR3 is TGTGCCAGCAAAAGACAGGGCTCCTACAATGAGCAGTTCTTC.

The rearrangement joins TRBV6-1 to TRBJ2-3; 9 nucleotides line up with TRBD2. Germline V gives CDR1 MNHNS, CDR2 SASEGT. Trimming cost V 5 bases and J 6 bases; bases outside gene matches: 9. CDR3 size: 15 residues. As DNA, the CDR3 is TGTGCCAGCAGTCTATTGAGCGGGGGGCCCGATACGCAGTATTTT. Translated, it gives CASSLLSGGPDTQYF.

This clonotype was detected only a few times. CDR3 bases: TGTGCCAGCAGCAGAAGATCTGGCGGGAGCTGGCAAGAGACCCAGTACTTC. Translation gives CASSRRSGGSWQETQYF. This rearrangement joins TRBV4-2 to TRBJ2-5, with TRBD2 matching over 7 bases. Looked up from germline, CDR1 is LGHNA and CDR2 is YNFKEQ. With V trimmed by 5 bases and J by 2 bases, 14 bases remained unmatched. CDR3 length equals 17 residues.

This clonotype was detected a few times. The J gene is TRBJ1-4, the V gene TRBV6-5, with 8 bases that match TRBD1. The V gene's germline CDR1 is MNHEY and CDR2 SVGAGI. CDR3 length equals 14 residues. V gave up 4 bases and J gave up 5 bases; unmatched junction bases: 3. The CDR3 coding sequence is TGTGCCAGCAGTTCGGACAGGGTGAATGAAAAACTGTTTTTT. Amino acids: CASSSDRVNEKLFF.

The V call is TRBV7-2, the J call TRBJ2-2, with D tentatively TRBD1 or TRBD2 (5 bases each). Trimming pared 1 base from V and 3 bases from J, leaving 12 bases between. Looked up from germline, CDR1 is SGHTA and CDR2 is FQGNSA. The CDR3 contains 16 residues. The CDR3 DNA follows: TGTGCCAGCAGCTTAGGCCCCGGGACGTACACCGGGGAGCTGTTTTTT. Residues: CASSLGPGTYTGELFF.

The CDR3 sequence is CASSLRRGGLETQYF. In DNA, the CDR3 is TGCGCCAGCAGCTTGAGGCGGGGGGGCCTAGAGACCCAGTACTTC. The chain is built from TRBV5-1 and TRBJ2-5; 9 nucleotides match TRBD2. The CDR3 is made up of 15 amino acids. Germline CDR1 SGHRS, CDR2 YFSETQ. V gave up 1 base and J gave up 4 bases; unmatched junction bases: 5.

This clonotype was detected only a few times. CDR3 protein: CASSSTPPREGRVNTGELFF. As DNA, the CDR3 is TGTGCCAGCAGCTCAACACCCCCTCGGGAGGGGAGGGTGAACACCGGGGAGCTGTTTTTT. V and J are TRBV9 and TRBJ2-2; TRBD2 matches at 8 bases. The trim removed 4 bases at V and 1 base at J, leaving 18 bases unmatched. Per germline, CDR1 SGDLS and CDR2 YYNGEE. This CDR3 contains 20 residues.

This rearrangement joins TRBV6-4 to TRBJ2-1; TRBD2 agrees at 9 bases. The CDR3 covers 14 residues. Germline V gene sequence: CDR1 MRHNA, CDR2 SNTAGT. Unmatched junction bases numbered 2, after V lost 4 bases and J lost 4 bases. As DNA, the CDR3 is TGTGCCAGCAGTGCTAGCGGGGAGTACAATGAGCAGTTCTTC. This gives the protein CASSASGEYNEQFF.

This CDR3 reads CSASRPGQQSNQPQHF. The CDR3 nucleotides are TGCAGTGCTAGCAGACCCGGACAGCAAAGCAATCAGCCCCAGCATTTT. The chain couples TRBV20-1 to TRBJ1-5, with D tentatively TRBD1 (6 bases). CDR3 length: 16 amino acids. Germline values: CDR1 DFQATT, CDR2 SNEGSKA (reference sequence). Trimming cost V 3 bases and J 1 base, with 16 bases left between them.

The CDR3 here is CASSLWAGVANTEAFF. The CDR3 region has the DNA TGTGCCAGCAGTTTATGGGCAGGGGTAGCGAACACTGAAGCTTTCTTT. This chain uses TRBV27 with TRBJ1-1; a weak D match, TRBD1 (6 bases). Germline V gene sequence: CDR1 MNHEY, CDR2 SMNVEV (reference sequence). There are 16 residues in the CDR3. Trimming cost V 1 base and J 1 base, with 13 bases left between them.

This clonotype was seen more than once but under ten times. J is TRBJ2-3 and V is TRBV30; 11 bases fit TRBD2. CDR1 and CDR2 (germline): GTSNPN, SVGIG (reference sequence). CDR3 length: 16 amino acids. Trimming at V came to 1 base and at J to 1 base, leaving 4 bases not matched to a gene. The CDR3 nucleotides read TGTGCCTGGAGTGCCCTGACTAGCGGGGGCACAGATACGCAGTATTTT. This encodes CAWSALTSGGTDTQYF.

The chain is built from TRBV18 and TRBJ2-1, with TRBD1 matching over 8 bases. V gave up 4 bases and J gave up 5 bases; unmatched junction bases: 4. Germline V gene lookup returns CDR1 KGHSH and CDR2 LQKENI. This CDR3 spans 14 amino acids. In nucleotides, the CDR3 is TGTGCCAGCTCACAAGGACAGGGTAACAATGAGCAGTTCTTC. It codes for CASSQGQGNNEQFF.